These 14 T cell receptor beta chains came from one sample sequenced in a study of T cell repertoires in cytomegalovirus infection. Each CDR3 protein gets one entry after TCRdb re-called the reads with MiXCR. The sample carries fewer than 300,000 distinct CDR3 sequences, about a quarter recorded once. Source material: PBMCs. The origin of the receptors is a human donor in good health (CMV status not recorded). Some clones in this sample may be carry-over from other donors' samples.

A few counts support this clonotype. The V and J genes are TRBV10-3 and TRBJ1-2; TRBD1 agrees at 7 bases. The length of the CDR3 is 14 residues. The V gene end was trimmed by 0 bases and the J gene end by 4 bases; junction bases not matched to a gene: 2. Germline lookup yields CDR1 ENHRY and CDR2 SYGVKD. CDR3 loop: CAISESGGVYGYTF. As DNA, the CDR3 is TGTGCCATCAGTGAGTCAGGGGGCGTCTATGGCTACACCTTC.

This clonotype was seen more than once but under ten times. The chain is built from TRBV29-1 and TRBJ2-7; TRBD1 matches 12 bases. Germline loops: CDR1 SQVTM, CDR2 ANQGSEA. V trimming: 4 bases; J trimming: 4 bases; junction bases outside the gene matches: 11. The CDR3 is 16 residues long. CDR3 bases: TGCAGCGTTGTCTCCTGGGGGACAGGGGGCTCGTACGAGCAGTACTTC. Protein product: CSVVSWGTGGSYEQYF.

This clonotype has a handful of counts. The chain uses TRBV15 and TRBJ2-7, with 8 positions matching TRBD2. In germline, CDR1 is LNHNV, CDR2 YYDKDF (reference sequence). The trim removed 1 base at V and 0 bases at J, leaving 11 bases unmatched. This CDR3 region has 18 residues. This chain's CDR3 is CATSRVRGAGPSSYEQYF. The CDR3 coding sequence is TGTGCCACCAGCAGAGTGCGGGGGGCGGGCCCGAGCTCCTACGAGCAGTACTTC.

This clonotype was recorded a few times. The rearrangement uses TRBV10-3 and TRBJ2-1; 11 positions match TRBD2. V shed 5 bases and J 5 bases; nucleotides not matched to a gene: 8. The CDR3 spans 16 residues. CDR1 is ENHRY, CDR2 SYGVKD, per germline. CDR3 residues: CAISFRLAGMDNEQFF. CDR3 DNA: TGTGCCATCAGTTTCAGACTAGCGGGAATGGACAATGAGCAGTTCTTC.

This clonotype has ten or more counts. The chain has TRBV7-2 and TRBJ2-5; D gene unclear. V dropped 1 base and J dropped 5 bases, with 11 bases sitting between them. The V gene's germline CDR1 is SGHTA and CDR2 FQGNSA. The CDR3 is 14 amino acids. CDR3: CASSLVAGRETQYF. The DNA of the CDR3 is TGTGCCAGCAGCTTAGTGGCAGGTCGCGAGACCCAGTACTTC.

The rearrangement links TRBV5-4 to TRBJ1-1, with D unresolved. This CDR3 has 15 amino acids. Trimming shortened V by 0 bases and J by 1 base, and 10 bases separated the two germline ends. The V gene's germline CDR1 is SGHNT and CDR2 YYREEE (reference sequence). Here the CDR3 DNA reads TGTGCCAGCAGCTTGGCGGCCTACGGGAACACTGAAGCTTTCTTT. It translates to CASSLAAYGNTEAFF. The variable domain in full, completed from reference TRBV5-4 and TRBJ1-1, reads ETGVTQSPTHLIKTRGQQVTLRCSSQSGHNTVSWYQQALGQGPQFIFQYYREEENGRGNFPPRFSGLQFPNYSSELNVNALELDDSALYLCASSLAAYGNTEAFFGQGTRLTVV.

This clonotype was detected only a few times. The CDR3 DNA reads TGCAGCGCCACTTCACCCCGATCTAGCGGGAGCTCCTACGAGCAGTACTTC. Encoded protein: CSATSPRSSGSSYEQYF. V and J are TRBV29-1 and TRBJ2-7, with TRBD2 matching 10 bases. The CDR3 sequence is 17 residues long. Losses at the gene ends were 7 bases for V and 0 bases for J; bases not matched to a gene: 15. Looked up from germline, CDR1 is SQVTM and CDR2 is ANQGSEA.

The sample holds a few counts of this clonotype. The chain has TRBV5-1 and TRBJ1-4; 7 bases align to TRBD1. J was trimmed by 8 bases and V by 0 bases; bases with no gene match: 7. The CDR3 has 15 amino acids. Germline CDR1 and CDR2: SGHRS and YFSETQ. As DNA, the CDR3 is TGCGCCAGCAGCTTGGAAGGGGGCGTGCGAGAAAAACTGTTTTTT. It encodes CASSLEGGVREKLFF.

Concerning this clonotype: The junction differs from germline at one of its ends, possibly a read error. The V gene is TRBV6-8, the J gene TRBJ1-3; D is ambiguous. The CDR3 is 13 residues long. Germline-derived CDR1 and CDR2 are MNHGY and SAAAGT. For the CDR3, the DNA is TGTGCCACTACGGACGGGAATGGAAACACCACATATTTT. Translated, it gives CATTDGNGNTTYF.

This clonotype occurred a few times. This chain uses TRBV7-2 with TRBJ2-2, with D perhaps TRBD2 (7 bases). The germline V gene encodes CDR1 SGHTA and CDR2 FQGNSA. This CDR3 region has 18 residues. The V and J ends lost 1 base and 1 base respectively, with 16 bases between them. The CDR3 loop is CASSLEAGAFGNTGELFF. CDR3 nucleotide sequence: TGTGCCAGCAGCTTAGAGGCGGGGGCCTTTGGGAACACCGGGGAGCTGTTTTTT.

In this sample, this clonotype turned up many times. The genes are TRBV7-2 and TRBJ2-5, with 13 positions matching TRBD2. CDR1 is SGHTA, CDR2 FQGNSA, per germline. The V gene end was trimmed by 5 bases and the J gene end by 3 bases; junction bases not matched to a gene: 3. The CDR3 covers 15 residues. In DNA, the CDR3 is TGTGCCAGCAGCCGAGGACTAGCGGGGGAAGAGACCCAGTACTTC. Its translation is CASSRGLAGEETQYF. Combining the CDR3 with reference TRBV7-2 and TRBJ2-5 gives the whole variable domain GAGVSQSPSNKVTEKGKDVELRCDPISGHTALYWYRQSLGQGLEFLIYFQGNSAPDKSGLPSDRFSAERTGGSVSTLTIQRTQQEDSAVYLCASSRGLAGEETQYFGPGTRLLVL.

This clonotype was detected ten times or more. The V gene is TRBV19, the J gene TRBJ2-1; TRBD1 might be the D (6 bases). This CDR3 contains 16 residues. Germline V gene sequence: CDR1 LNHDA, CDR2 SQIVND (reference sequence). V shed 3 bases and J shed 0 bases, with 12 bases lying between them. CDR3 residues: CASSMRQGSSYNEQFF. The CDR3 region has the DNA TGTGCCAGTAGTATGAGGCAGGGGAGCTCCTACAATGAGCAGTTCTTC.

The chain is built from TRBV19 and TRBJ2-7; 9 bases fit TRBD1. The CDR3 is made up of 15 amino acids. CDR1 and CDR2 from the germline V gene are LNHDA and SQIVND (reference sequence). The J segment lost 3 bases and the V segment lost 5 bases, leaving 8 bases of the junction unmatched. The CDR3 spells CASSYGQGFLYEQYF. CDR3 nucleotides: TGTGCCAGTAGTTACGGACAGGGGTTTCTCTACGAGCAGTACTTC.

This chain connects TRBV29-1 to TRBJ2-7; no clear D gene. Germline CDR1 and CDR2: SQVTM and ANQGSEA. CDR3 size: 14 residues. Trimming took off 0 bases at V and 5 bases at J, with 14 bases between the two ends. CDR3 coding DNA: TGCAGCGTTGAAGATATCCCCCGAACGAACGAGCAGTACTTC. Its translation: CSVEDIPRTNEQYF.